Shown below are 14 T cell receptor beta chains from a single sample sequenced in a study of PD-L1 blockade in urothelial cancer. Time point meaning: pretreatment peripheral blood. The method was immunoSEQ multiplex PCR; TCRdb's version includes in-frame clones alone and lacks a portion of them. The sample lists fewer than 50,000 clones; about 81% were seen once. The specimen was PBMCs, collected around atezolizumab (anti-PD-L1) treatment. The receptors were gathered from a man aged 70-80 years with urothelial cancer.

The sample holds a few counts of this clone. DNA of the CDR3: TGCGCCAGCAGCCCCCGGACAGGACAAGTCAATGAGCAGTTCTTC. Translated, it gives CASSPRTGQVNEQFF. This chain connects TRBV5-1 to TRBJ2-1; TRBD1 matches 7 bases. The ends lost 4 bases at V and 6 bases at J; junction bases unmatched: 10. Germline assignment: CDR1 SGHRS and CDR2 YFSETQ. There are 15 residues in the CDR3.

V usage is TRBV5-5 and J usage is TRBJ1-4, with 8 bases identical to TRBD1. Trimming took 0 bases from V and 6 from J; bases not matched to a gene: 4. The CDR3 length is 15 residues. CDR1 is SGHKS, CDR2 YYEKEE, per germline (reference sequence). The CDR3 reads CASSLVSGGDEKLFF. Written as DNA, the CDR3 is TGTGCCAGCAGCTTGGTCTCAGGGGGCGATGAAAAACTGTTTTTT.

This clone was detected only once. CDR3 protein: CASSIGFRVNTEAFF. CDR3 DNA: TGTGCCAGTAGTATTGGGTTCAGGGTGAACACTGAAGCTTTCTTT. The chain carries TRBV19 and TRBJ1-1; a possible D gene is TRBD1 (5 bases). Germline values: CDR1 LNHDA, CDR2 SQIVND (reference sequence). Trimming took off 3 bases at V and 0 bases at J, with 11 bases between the two ends. The CDR3 consists of 15 residues.

V usage is TRBV27 and J usage is TRBJ1-1; 7 bases are a match to TRBD1. The CDR3 has 14 amino acids. The ends lost 3 bases at V and 1 base at J; junction bases unmatched: 2. Germline V gene data show CDR1 as MNHEY and CDR2 as SMNVEV (reference sequence). The CDR3 region is CASSFQGGNTEAFF. DNA for the CDR3: TGTGCCAGCAGTTTCCAGGGGGGGAACACTGAAGCTTTCTTT.

The genes are TRBV6-5 and TRBJ1-1; D may be TRBD1 (6 bases). This CDR3 has 13 amino acids. Germline V lookup: CDR1 MNHEY, CDR2 SVGAGI. V lost 5 bases, J lost 5 bases, and 12 bases lay in between. The CDR3 here is CASSRLRGTEAFF. In DNA, the CDR3 is TGTGCCAGCAGTCGTCTCAGGGGAACTGAAGCTTTCTTT.

This clone has just a few counts. The chain has TRBV5-1 and TRBJ2-1; 8 nucleotides agree with TRBD2. The CDR3 has 16 amino acids. With 0 bases clipped from V and 10 bases from J, the junction kept 12 bases outside the gene matches. Germline V lookup: CDR1 SGHRS, CDR2 YFSETQ. CDR3 DNA sequence: TGCGCCAGCAGCTTGGCCACACCGGGACTAGTGAGAGAGCAGTTCTTC. This encodes CASSLATPGLVREQFF.

The V and J genes are TRBV6-1 and TRBJ1-2, with no clear D. This CDR3 is built from 13 residues. Germline values: CDR1 MNHNS, CDR2 SASEGT. With 4 bases removed from V and 2 bases from J, the gap between germline ends came to 8 bases. The CDR3 sequence is CASSVERNYGYTF. The CDR3 DNA follows: TGTGCCAGCAGTGTCGAGAGGAACTATGGCTACACCTTC.

The chain employs TRBV29-1 and TRBJ2-7; D gene unclear. The CDR3 covers 12 residues. V dropped 5 bases and J dropped 6 bases, with 14 bases sitting between them. From germline, CDR1 is SQVTM and CDR2 ANQGSEA. CDR3 sequence (DNA): TGCAGCGTTCGACAATCTCACTCCGAGCAGTACTTC. Encoded protein: CSVRQSHSEQYF.

The CDR3 region is CASRTHWRGQETQYF. DNA of the CDR3: TGTGCCAGTAGAACCCACTGGCGGGGCCAAGAGACCCAGTACTTC. The J gene is TRBJ2-5, the V gene TRBV19, with D maybe TRBD2 (6 bases). CDR1 LNHDA and CDR2 SQIVND come from the germline V gene (reference sequence). The V gene lost 6 bases and the J gene lost 1 base, with 15 bases spanning the gap. The CDR3 has 15 amino acids.

The genes are TRBV19 and TRBJ2-7; tentative D call: TRBD1 (6 bases). The V gene lost 8 bases and the J gene lost 3 bases, with 17 bases spanning the gap. The length of the CDR3 is 14 residues. CDR1 and CDR2 from the germline V gene are LNHDA and SQIVND (reference sequence). The DNA for the CDR3 is TGTGCCAGTGGTCTTCCGGGACAAAACTACGAGCAGTACTTC. Residues: CASGLPGQNYEQYF. Full variable domain (outside the CDR3, taken from reference TRBV19 and TRBJ2-7): DGGITQSPKYLFRKEGQNVTLSCEQNLNHDAMYWYRQDPGQGLRLIYYSQIVNDFQKGDIAEGYSVSREKKESFPLTVTSAQKNPTAFYLCASGLPGQNYEQYFGPGTRLTVT.

The genes are TRBV11-1 and TRBJ2-1; no reliable D call. CDR3 length: 15 residues. Trimming removed 3 bases from V and 7 bases from J, with 16 bases in between. The germline V gene encodes CDR1 SGHAT and CDR2 FQDESV (reference sequence). CDR3 DNA sequence: TGTGCCAGCAGCTTGTTTTCGCTAGGAGCGAATGAGCAGTTCTTC. Translated: CASSLFSLGANEQFF.

The CDR3 DNA follows: TGTGCCAGCAGCGAAGGGGTTCGCGGGACCTACGAGCAGTACTTC. Its protein product is CASSEGVRGTYEQYF. The chain joins TRBV7-2 to TRBJ2-7; a possible D gene is TRBD2 (6 bases). This CDR3 is built from 15 residues. Trimming took off 5 bases at V and 2 bases at J, with 16 bases between the two ends. CDR1 is SGHTA and CDR2 is FQGNSA in the germline V gene.

V and J are TRBV15 and TRBJ1-2; no definite D call. The V gene's germline CDR1 is LNHNV and CDR2 YYDKDF (reference sequence). The CDR3 is 13 residues long. Between the trimmed V and J ends, which lost 0 bases and 6 bases, there was a span of 8 bases. CDR3 bases: TGTGCCACCAGCAGAGATCGGCAGGATGGCTACACCTTC. Protein sequence: CATSRDRQDGYTF.

The rearrangement uses TRBV4-3 and TRBJ2-3, with D possibly being TRBD2 (6 bases). CDR1 LGHNA and CDR2 YSLEER come from the germline V gene. The CDR3 has 14 residues. V was cut by 0 bases and J by 6 bases, with 10 bases left in between. The CDR3 sequence is CASSQDRLVDTQYF. The CDR3 DNA is TGCGCCAGCAGCCAAGACCGACTAGTGGATACGCAGTATTTT.